This T cell receptor beta chain was found in a study of neurological immune-mediated disorders. The study, taken as a whole, reports: The most TCR clonal expansion was seen in HTLV-1-associated myelopathy, and the least was seen in multiple sclerosis, which fell below healthy controls.

This clonotype was picked up many times. Its target is unknown. The cDNA came from 5'RACE, which used 10-nucleotide random UMIs. TCRdb redid the calling of the 5' RACE reads with MiXCR, one entry per CDR3 protein. This repertoire shows 25,000 to 35,000 distinct CDR3 sequences, less than 20% found once; its top ten account for 4.5% to 5%. This sample's time point: technical triplicate 3. The CDR3 spans 12 residues. The germline V gene has CDR1 LGHNA and CDR2 YSLEER. The V end was cut by 4 bases, the J end by 7 bases, with 7 bases between. The chain combines TRBV4-3 with TRBJ2-2; the D is unclear. This TCR derives from a female donor with HTLV-1-associated myelopathy (HAM/TSP). What was sequenced was CD4+ T cells from blood. The CDR3 DNA sequence: TGCGCCAGCAGCCCCTTTCGCGGGGAGCTGTTTTTT. Protein: CASSPFRGELFF.